One and the same sample provided the 27 T cell receptor beta chains below, sequenced in a study of blood T cells in healthy people across ages. Alongside a J-beta primer mix, a sample-barcoded 5' primer served in a second PCR lasting about 7 to 12 cycles. TCRdb recomputed calls from the 5' RACE reads with MiXCR, one row per CDR3 protein. Among 780,000 or so distinct CDR3 sequences, about 55% were seen once, and the ten largest hold approximately 40%. The sample was blood. These receptors were collected from an older man in good health.

J is TRBJ2-7 and V is TRBV7-8, with D perhaps TRBD1 (6 bases). The J call may not be correct, given that the DNA end is closer to TRBJ2-5. The CDR3 runs 12 residues. Germline CDR1 and CDR2: SGHVS and FQNEAQ. This CDR3 reads CASSTGKETQYF. CDR3 nucleotides: TGTGCCAGCAGCACAGGGAAGGAGACCCAGTACTTC.

The chain has TRBV18 and TRBJ2-5; D is unclear. The V end lost 3 bases, the J end lost 5 bases, and 13 bases lay between the germline ends. Germline values: CDR1 KGHSH, CDR2 LQKENI. CDR3 size: 14 residues. In DNA, the CDR3 is TGTGCCAGCTCACCCCTTCCGAAATCGGAGACCCAGTACTTC. It translates to CASSPLPKSETQYF.

This chain uses TRBV7-9 with TRBJ2-5; D assignment may be TRBD1 or TRBD2 (5 bases each). The better agreement between TRBJ2-7 and the DNA end casts doubt on the J call. In germline, CDR1 is SEHNR, CDR2 FQNEAQ (reference sequence). CDR3 length: 12 amino acids. The CDR3 reads CASSPGRPEQYF. DNA for the CDR3: TGTGCCAGCAGCCCAGGGAGACCCGAGCAGTACTTC.

This clonotype came up a few times. The V call is TRBV5-1, the J call TRBJ2-4; TRBD1 aligns across 10 bases. The end of the DNA is better explained by TRBJ2-7, so the J call may be wrong. The CDR3 extends over 13 amino acids. CDR1 and CDR2 from the germline V gene are SGHRS and YFSETQ. CDR3 region: CASTGQGTYEQYF. The CDR3 DNA follows: TGCGCCAGCACGGGACAGGGGACATACGAGCAGTACTTC.

The chain recombines TRBV20-1 with TRBJ1-4; D remains ambiguous. V lost 0 bases and J lost 14, with 19 bases in between. From germline, CDR1 is DFQATT and CDR2 SNEGSKA (reference sequence). The CDR3 has 14 residues. The CDR3 loop is CSARDPSQRALLFF. CDR3 nucleotides: TGCAGTGCTAGAGACCCTTCTCAACGGGCGCTGCTGTTTTTT.

About this clonotype itself: The junction departs from germline at one end; a sequencing error may be responsible. J is TRBJ1-1 and V is TRBV2, with D uncertain. Germline CDR1 and CDR2: SNHLY and FYNNEI. CDR3 length: 13 amino acids. CDR3 residues: CASRRVTNTEPFF. CDR3 nucleotides: TGTGCCAGCAGGAGGGTCACGAACACTGAACCTTTCTTT.

The CDR3 is CASRQSGIGYNEQFF. The CDR3, as DNA: TGTGCCAGCAGACAAAGCGGGATTGGATACAATGAGCAGTTCTTC. The chain uses TRBV7-9 and TRBJ2-1, with 7 bases matching TRBD2. The length of the CDR3 is 15 residues. The V gene end was trimmed by 6 bases and the J gene end by 4 bases; junction bases not matched to a gene: 9. Looked up from germline, CDR1 is SEHNR and CDR2 is FQNEAQ (reference sequence).

The chain has TRBV10-3 and TRBJ2-3, with D perhaps being TRBD1 or TRBD2 (5 bases each). The V end lost 6 bases, the J end lost 0 bases, and 13 bases lay between the germline ends. CDR3 length: 15 amino acids. Germline assignment: CDR1 ENHRY and CDR2 SYGVKD. The DNA for the CDR3 is TGTGCCATCAGGGGGACGGCTACTAGCACAGATACGCAGTATTTT. It translates to CAIRGTATSTDTQYF.

J is TRBJ2-1 and V is TRBV6-1; 7 nucleotides agree with TRBD2. J gave up 4 bases and V 0 bases, and 3 bases lay outside the gene matches. Germline V gives CDR1 MNHNS, CDR2 SASEGT. The length of the CDR3 is 15 residues. The CDR3 loop reads CASSEALGGYNEQFF. The CDR3 DNA sequence: TGTGCCAGCAGTGAAGCCCTGGGGGGGTACAATGAGCAGTTCTTC.

The rearrangement links TRBV7-9 to TRBJ2-5; possible D gene TRBD2, 6 bases. The V gene lost 1 base and the J gene lost 4 bases, with 10 bases spanning the gap. Per the germline V gene, CDR1 is SEHNR and CDR2 is FQNEAQ (reference sequence). This CDR3 has 14 amino acids. The CDR3 sequence: CASSLGGKVETQYF. CDR3 in DNA: TGTGCCAGCAGCTTAGGCGGGAAAGTAGAGACCCAGTACTTC. Complete variable domain (other parts from reference TRBV7-9 and TRBJ2-5): DTGVSQNPRHKITKRGQNVTFRCDPISEHNRLYWYRQTLGQGPEFLTYFQNEAQLEKSRLLSDRFSAERPKGSFSTLEIQRTEQGDSAMYLCASSLGGKVETQYFGPGTRLLVL.

The chain links TRBV29-1 to TRBJ1-2; 7 nucleotides align to TRBD1. This CDR3 is 13 amino acids long. J was trimmed by 1 base and V by 3 bases; bases with no gene match: 2. The germline gives CDR1 SQVTM, CDR2 ANQGSEA. The DNA of the CDR3 is TGCAGCGTTGAGACAGGGATTAACTATGGCTACACCTTC. It translates to CSVETGINYGYTF. The complete variable domain, with remaining parts taken from reference TRBV29-1 and TRBJ1-2, reads SAVISQKPSRDICQRGTSLTIQCQVDSQVTMMFWYRQQPGQSLTLIATANQGSEATYESGFVIDKFPISRPNLTFSTLTVSNMSPEDSSIYLCSVETGINYGYTFGSGTRLTVV.

This chain links TRBV5-1 with TRBJ2-5; no firm D call. Trimming left V 0 bases short and J 5 bases short, with 8 bases between. Germline CDR1 reads SGHRS; CDR2 reads YFSETQ. The CDR3 is 13 residues long. CDR3 protein: CASSLVVKETQYF. In nucleotides, the CDR3 is TGCGCCAGCAGCTTGGTGGTAAAGGAGACCCAGTACTTC.

The J gene is TRBJ2-4, the V gene TRBV4-1; TRBD1 aligns across 9 bases. The CDR3 is made up of 15 amino acids. Per germline, CDR1 MGHRA and CDR2 YSYEKL. Trimming at V came to 2 bases and at J to 4 bases, leaving 3 bases not matched to a gene. The CDR3 here is CASSQPGTGKNIQYF. CDR3 DNA sequence: TGCGCCAGCAGCCAACCGGGGACAGGGAAAAACATTCAGTACTTC.

The rearrangement uses TRBV10-3 and TRBJ2-1; 11 bases agree with TRBD1. Germline CDR1 reads ENHRY; CDR2 reads SYGVKD. With 4 bases clipped from V and 8 bases from J, the junction kept 1 base outside the gene matches. The CDR3 is made up of 13 amino acids. The DNA of the CDR3 is TGTGCCATCAGTGGGACAGGGGGCGATGAGCAGTTCTTC. Residues: CAISGTGGDEQFF.

A few counts support this clonotype. V gene TRBV5-1 combines with J gene TRBJ2-7; TRBD1 aligns across 8 bases. Trimming took 9 bases from V and 1 from J; bases not matched to a gene: 12. The length of the CDR3 is 15 residues. CDR1 SGHRS and CDR2 YFSETQ come from the germline V gene. The CDR3 region has the DNA TGCGCCACTAAACTTGGACAGGGAGGATCCTACGAGCAGTACTTC. This encodes CATKLGQGGSYEQYF. The full variable domain, rest sourced from reference TRBV5-1 and TRBJ2-7, is KAGVTQTPRYLIKTRGQQVTLSCSPISGHRSVSWYQQTPGQGLQFLFEYFSETQRNKGNFPGRFSGRQFSNSRSEMNVSTLELGDSALYLCATKLGQGGSYEQYFGPGTRLTVT.

This clonotype was picked up a small number of times. This rearrangement joins TRBV20-1 to TRBJ2-7; TRBD2 matches at 9 bases. Germline-derived CDR1 and CDR2 are DFQATT and SNEGSKA (reference sequence). Trimming at V came to 5 bases and at J to 3 bases, leaving 5 bases not matched to a gene. CDR3 length: 13 residues. In DNA, the CDR3 is TGCAGTGCTCCGGGACTAGCTCGCTACGAGCAGTACTTC. It is translated as CSAPGLARYEQYF.

Note on this clonotype: A clone one base away is much larger, so this may be a read error. The chain carries TRBV12-3 or TRBV12-4 and TRBJ1-1; D is unclear. CDR3 size: 13 residues. V was cut by 6 bases and J by 6 bases, with 14 bases left in between. CDR3 nucleotide sequence: TGTGCCAGCAGCCAGTACGCCAGGTCTGAAGCTTTCTTT. Translation: CASSQYARSEAFF.

This clonotype has more than one count but fewer than ten. The rearrangement uses TRBV9 and TRBJ1-2; possibly TRBD1 for D (6 bases). The CDR3 sequence is 16 residues long. CDR1 is SGDLS and CDR2 is YYNGEE in the germline V gene. Trimming cost V 3 bases and J 4 bases, with 19 bases left between them. The chain's CDR3 is CASSANWGPLLYGYTF. The CDR3 bases are TGTGCCAGCAGCGCCAACTGGGGGCCCCTCCTCTATGGCTACACCTTC. Combining the CDR3 with reference TRBV9 and TRBJ1-2 gives the whole variable domain DSGVTQTPKHLITATGQRVTLRCSPRSGDLSVYWYQQSLDQGLQFLIQYYNGEERAKGNILERFSAQQFPDLHSELNLSSLELGDSALYFCASSANWGPLLYGYTFGSGTRLTVV.

The chain uses TRBV3-1 and TRBJ2-3; unclear D gene. The V gene lost 7 bases and the J gene lost 2 bases, with 13 bases spanning the gap. In germline, CDR1 is LGHDT, CDR2 YNNKEL (reference sequence). CDR3 size: 14 residues. The CDR3 nucleotides are TGTGCCAGCACACCCGGGTACCTCACAGATACGCAGTATTTT. Its protein is CASTPGYLTDTQYF.

This clonotype was seen only a few times. The rearrangement joins TRBV7-2 to TRBJ1-6; D remains ambiguous. Trimming took off 4 bases at V and 9 bases at J, with 10 bases between the two ends. The CDR3 contains 13 residues. In germline, CDR1 is SGHTA, CDR2 FQGNSA. The CDR3 bases are TGTGCCAGCAGCTCAATAGAAGGTTCACCCCTCCACTTT. Its translation is CASSSIEGSPLHF. Combining the CDR3 with reference TRBV7-2 and TRBJ1-6 gives the whole variable domain GAGVSQSPSNKVTEKGKDVELRCDPISGHTALYWYRQSLGQGLEFLIYFQGNSAPDKSGLPSDRFSAERTGGSVSTLTIQRTQQEDSAVYLCASSSIEGSPLHFGNGTRLTVT.

The chain recombines TRBV21-1 with TRBJ2-5. TRBV21-1 is a listed pseudogene. The CDR3 contains 16 residues. DNA for the CDR3: TGTGCCAGCAGCAAAGAGGTTCGACACTCCCAAGAGACCCAGTACTTC. This translates into CASSKEVRHSQETQYF.

The count of this clonotype is one. The chain combines TRBV3-1 with TRBJ1-1; D is unresolved. The CDR3 consists of 14 residues. Germline lookup yields CDR1 LGHDT and CDR2 YNNKEL (reference sequence). V dropped 0 bases and J dropped 1 base, with 6 bases sitting between them. CDR3 amino acids: CASSQDAGNTEAFF. DNA for the CDR3: TGTGCCAGCAGCCAAGATGCAGGGAACACTGAAGCTTTCTTT.

This clonotype was counted only a few times. The chain is built from TRBV9 and TRBJ2-1; possibly TRBD2 for D (6 bases). Trimming removed 4 bases at V and 7 bases at J, with 12 bases between. Germline V gene sequence: CDR1 SGDLS, CDR2 YYNGEE. This CDR3 spans 13 amino acids. CDR3 coding DNA: TGTGCCAGCAGCTCCCGTGGGAGGAATGAGCAGTTCTTC. This codes for CASSSRGRNEQFF.

This clonotype was seen more than once but under ten times. The J gene is TRBJ2-3, the V gene TRBV7-9; 7 nucleotides line up with TRBD2. This CDR3 region has 15 residues. J gave up 14 bases and V 8 bases, and 22 bases lay outside the gene matches. From germline, CDR1 is SEHNR and CDR2 FQNEAQ (reference sequence). Here the CDR3 reads CASFPAWREHRYAYF. CDR3 nucleotides: TGTGCCAGCTTCCCCGCGTGGCGGGAGCACAGATACGCGTATTTT.

The chain combines TRBV7-2 with TRBJ1-6; the match to TRBD1 covers 7 bases. There are 18 residues in the CDR3. Germline V gives CDR1 SGHTA, CDR2 FQGNSA. The trim removed 3 bases at V and 0 bases at J, leaving 8 bases unmatched. Here the CDR3 reads CASSFGQAYSSYNSPLHF. The CDR3 bases are TGTGCCAGCAGCTTTGGACAGGCCTATAGCTCCTATAATTCACCCCTCCACTTT.

The chain carries TRBV27 and TRBJ1-1; a weak D match, TRBD1 (5 bases). Germline assignment: CDR1 MNHEY and CDR2 SMNVEV (reference sequence). V was trimmed by 6 bases and J by 6 bases, leaving 20 bases between them. This CDR3 contains 15 residues. CDR3 in amino acids: CASRILTASIAEAFF. As DNA, the CDR3 is TGTGCCAGCAGGATTTTGACAGCGAGTATAGCTGAAGCTTTCTTT.

The gene calls are TRBV7-9 and TRBJ2-7, with a tentative D call TRBD1 (5 bases). There are 13 residues in the CDR3. Trimming removed 2 bases from V and 6 bases from J, with 11 bases in between. The germline gives CDR1 SEHNR, CDR2 FQNEAQ (reference sequence). CDR3 sequence: CASSLSYRGEQYF. The DNA for the CDR3 is TGTGCCAGCAGCTTATCGTATAGGGGCGAGCAGTACTTC.